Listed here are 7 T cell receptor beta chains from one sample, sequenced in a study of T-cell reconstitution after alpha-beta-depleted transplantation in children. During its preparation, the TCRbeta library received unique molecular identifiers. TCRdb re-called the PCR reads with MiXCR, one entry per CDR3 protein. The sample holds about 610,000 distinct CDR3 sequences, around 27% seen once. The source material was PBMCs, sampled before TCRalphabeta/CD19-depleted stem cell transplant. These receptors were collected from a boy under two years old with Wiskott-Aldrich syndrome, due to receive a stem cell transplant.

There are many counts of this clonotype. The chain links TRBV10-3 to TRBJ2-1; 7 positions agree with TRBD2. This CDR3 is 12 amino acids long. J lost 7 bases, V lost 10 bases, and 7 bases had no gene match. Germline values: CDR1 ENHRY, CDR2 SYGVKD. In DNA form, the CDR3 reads TGTGCCACGTGGACTAGTTTTAATGAGCAGTTCTTC. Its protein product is CATWTSFNEQFF.

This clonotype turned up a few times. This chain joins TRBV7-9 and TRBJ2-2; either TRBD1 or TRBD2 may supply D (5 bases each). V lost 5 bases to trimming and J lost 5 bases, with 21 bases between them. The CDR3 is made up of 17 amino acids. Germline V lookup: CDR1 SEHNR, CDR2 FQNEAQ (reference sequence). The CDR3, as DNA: TGTGCCAGCAGCATGACTGGGGCCTTAGCGAGGACCGGGGAGCTGTTTTTT. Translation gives CASSMTGALARTGELFF.

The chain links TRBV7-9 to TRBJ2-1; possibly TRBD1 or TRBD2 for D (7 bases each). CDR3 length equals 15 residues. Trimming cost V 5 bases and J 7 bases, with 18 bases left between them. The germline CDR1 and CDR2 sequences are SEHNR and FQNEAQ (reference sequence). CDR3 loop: CASSPRGGGGNEQFF. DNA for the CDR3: TGTGCCAGCAGCCCTAGAGGGGGCGGGGGAAATGAGCAGTTCTTC.

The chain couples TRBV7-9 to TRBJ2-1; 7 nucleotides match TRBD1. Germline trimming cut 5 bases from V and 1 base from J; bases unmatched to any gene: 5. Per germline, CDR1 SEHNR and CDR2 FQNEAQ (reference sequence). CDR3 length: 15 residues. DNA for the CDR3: TGTGCCAGCAGCCTACAGGGGTGGTCCTACAATGAGCAGTTCTTC. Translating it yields CASSLQGWSYNEQFF.

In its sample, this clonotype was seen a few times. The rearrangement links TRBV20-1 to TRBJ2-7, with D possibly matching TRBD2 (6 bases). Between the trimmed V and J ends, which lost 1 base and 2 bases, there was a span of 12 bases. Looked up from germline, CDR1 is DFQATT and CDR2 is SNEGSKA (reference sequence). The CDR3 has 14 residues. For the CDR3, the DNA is TGCAGTGCTAGAGTTGTGGGAGGCCCCTACGAGCAGTACTTC. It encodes CSARVVGGPYEQYF.

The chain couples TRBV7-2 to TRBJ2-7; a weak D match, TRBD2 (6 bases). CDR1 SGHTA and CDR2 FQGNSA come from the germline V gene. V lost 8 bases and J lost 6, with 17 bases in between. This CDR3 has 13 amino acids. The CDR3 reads CASGPRLVLEQYF. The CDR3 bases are TGTGCCAGCGGACCCAGACTAGTTCTCGAGCAGTACTTC. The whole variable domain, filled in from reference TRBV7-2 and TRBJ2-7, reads GAGVSQSPSNKVTEKGKDVELRCDPISGHTALYWYRQSLGQGLEFLIYFQGNSAPDKSGLPSDRFSAERTGGSVSTLTIQRTQQEDSAVYLCASGPRLVLEQYFGPGTRLTVT.

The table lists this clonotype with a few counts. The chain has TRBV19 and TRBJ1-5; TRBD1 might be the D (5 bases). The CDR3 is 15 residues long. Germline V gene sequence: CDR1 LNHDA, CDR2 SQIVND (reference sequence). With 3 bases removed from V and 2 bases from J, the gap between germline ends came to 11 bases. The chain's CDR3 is CASSIGGKGNQPQHF. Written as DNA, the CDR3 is TGTGCCAGTAGTATCGGGGGGAAGGGCAATCAGCCCCAGCATTTT.